Listed here is a single T cell receptor (beta chain). The source of the sample is a study of blood T cell repertoires in COVID-19. For the study at large: Researchers got acute and convalescent COVID-19 samples from the United States, Italy and Spain. T cells, B-cell-depleted T cells, or PBMCs supplied cDNA or gDNA.

Original methodology: It was from reference gene primer amplification that nucleated cell counts were estimated. The method was immunoSEQ multiplex PCR; TCRdb's version includes in-frame clones alone and lacks a portion of them. V and J calls and clone size are as listed in that table; D and trimming were resolved from the DNA. The table has 40,000 to 50,000 clones, about nine tenths seen once; the top ten hold 5.1%. CDR1 is LGHNA and CDR2 is YNFKEQ in the germline V gene. CDR3 length: 17 residues. Trimming took 0 bases from V and 3 from J, leaving 12 bases between them. Material: peripheral blood. This receptor was identified in a man between 65 and 85 years old with acute or convalescent COVID-19. V gene TRBV4-2 combines with J gene TRBJ1-6, with TRBD1 as a possible D gene (5 bases). The CDR3 nucleotides are TGTGCCAGCAGCCAAGAGACAGCGAACTTCTATAATTCACCCCTCCACTTT. Protein product: CASSQETANFYNSPLHF.